The rows below give T cell receptor beta chains drawn from one sample of a study of spatial heterogeneity in lung cancer. TCRdb re-called the 5' RACE reads through MiXCR, storing one row per CDR3 protein. The table includes 40,000 to 55,000 distinct CDR3 sequences, roughly an eighth detected once. The material was PBMCs, obtained at surgery. Every receptor here comes from a male donor with early-stage non-small cell lung cancer. Both conserved end residues are part of each CDR3. D genes are given only for firm matches. Clone size is shown for a subset of rows, as once, few, many or a class of expanded clone.

TRBD1	TRBJ1-5	13	TRBV20-1	many	TGCAGTGCTGTAGACAGGGCCCCGGGGCCCCAGCATTTT	CSAVDRAPGPQHF
TRBD1	TRBJ1-1	14	TRBV27	NA	TGTGCCAGCAGTTTGGGACAGACGAACACTGAAGCTTTCTTT	CASSLGQTNTEAFF
TRBD1	TRBJ1-4	15	TRBV12-3/TRBV12-4	NA	TGTGCCAGCAGTTTAGCGAGCAGGGGGCGTGAAAAACTGTTTTTT	CASSLASRGREKLFF
NA	TRBJ2-7	17	TRBV15	NA	TGTGCCACCAGCAGAGATATCGGTGGAGGAGGGAGGAACGAGCAGTACTTC	CATSRDIGGGGRNEQYF
NA	TRBJ1-3	13	TRBV5-1	few	TGCGCCAGCAGCCAAACAGAGGGAAACACCATATATTTT	CASSQTEGNTIYF
NA	TRBJ1-5	15	TRBV20-1	few	TGCAGTGCTGGGTCGCCGAGGGGGGCCAAACAGCCCCAGCATTTT	CSAGSPRGAKQPQHF
NA	TRBJ1-2	14	TRBV11-3	NA	TGTGCCAGCAGCTTAGGGACAGCGAGACGTGGCTACACCTTC	CASSLGTARRGYTF
TRBD1	TRBJ1-1	15	TRBV5-1	NA	TGCGCCAGCAGCGGCCGGGACAGGGGTCCCACTGAAGCTTTCTTT	CASSGRDRGPTEAFF
NA	TRBJ2-2	13	TRBV2	few	TGTGCCAGCAGTGAGCAGAGAACCGGGGAGCTGTTTTTT	CASSEQRTGELFF
NA	TRBJ1-6	13	TRBV20-1	many	TGCAGTGCTGGCCAAAACAAGAATTCACCCCTCCACTTT	CSAGQNKNSPLHF
NA	TRBJ2-4	14	TRBV5-1	NA	TGCGCCAGCAGCTTGGTCGGAGGGAAAAACATTCAGTACTTC	CASSLVGGKNIQYF
TRBD1	TRBJ1-2	15	TRBV12-3/TRBV12-4	NA	TGTGCCAGCAGTAGTAACAGGGGAGCGAACTATGGCTACACCTTC	CASSSNRGANYGYTF
NA	TRBJ2-7	13	TRBV5-5	NA	TGTGCCAGCAGCTTACCCTCGGTCTACGAGCAGTACTTC	CASSLPSVYEQYF
TRBD2	TRBJ2-4	18	TRBV7-9	few	TGTGCCAGCAGCTTAGTGAGGAGGCTAGCGGCGGCCGAAAACATTCAGTACTTC	CASSLVRRLAAAENIQYF
TRBD1	TRBJ2-7	14	TRBV7-2	few	TGTGCCAGCAGCTCGAGACAGGGGGACTACGAGCAGTACTTC	CASSSRQGDYEQYF
TRBD2	TRBJ2-1	14	TRBV11-3	NA	TGTGCCAGCAGCCCCCGGACTAGCGGGACTGAGCAGTTCTTC	CASSPRTSGTEQFF
NA	TRBJ1-5	13	TRBV11-2	few	TGTGCCAGCAGCTTATACAGGAATCAGCCCCAGCATTTT	CASSLYRNQPQHF
NA	TRBJ2-3	15	TRBV7-2	few	TGTGCCAGCAGCCCGGGACTGGCTAGCACAGATACGCAGTATTTT	CASSPGLASTDTQYF
NA	TRBJ2-4	13	TRBV29-1	NA	TGCAGCGTCGTGGAACAGGGGAGGGTCATTCAGTACTTC	CSVVEQGRVIQYF
NA	TRBJ1-1	15	TRBV4-1	NA	TGCGCCAGCAGCAACTTATTTACAGGGAACGCTGAAGCTTTCTTT	CASSNLFTGNAEAFF
NA	TRBJ2-1	13	TRBV6-4	many	TGTGCCAGCAGTGTAGACGGCTACAATGAGCAGTTCTTC	CASSVDGYNEQFF
TRBD2	TRBJ2-2	16	TRBV20-1	few	TGCAGTGCTGGAGGACTAGCGGAAGCGAACACCGGGGAGCTGTTTTTT	CSAGGLAEANTGELFF
TRBD1	TRBJ1-2	15	TRBV27	once	TGTGCCAGCAGTTCCCACCGGGACAGGGATACGGGCTACACCTTC	CASSSHRDRDTGYTF
NA	TRBJ2-7	15	TRBV20-1	NA	TGCAGTGGGGTAAGCGGCGGCAGGCAGGTGTACGAGCAGTACTTC	CSGVSGGRQVYEQYF
NA	TRBJ2-4	12	TRBV28	many	TGTGCCAGCAGGGGGTACCTAAACATTCAGTACTTC	CASRGYLNIQYF
TRBD1	TRBJ1-1	14	TRBV2	few	TGTGCCAGCAGTGAAGGAAGGGGACAGTTCGAAGCTTTCTTT	CASSEGRGQFEAFF
TRBD1	TRBJ1-5	14	TRBV16	NA	TGTGCCAGCAGCCGAGGGGGCCGCAATCAGCCCCAGCATTTT	CASSRGGRNQPQHF
TRBD2	TRBJ2-1	15	TRBV11-3	few	TGTGCCAGCAGCCCGGGGGGGCAGTCCTACAATGAGCAGTTCTTC	CASSPGGQSYNEQFF
NA	TRBJ2-7	12	TRBV10-3	NA	TGTGCCATCAGCCAACAGGGTTACGAGCAGTACTTC	CAISQQGYEQYF
NA	TRBJ1-2	11	TRBV29-1	NA	TGCAGCGTTGAGGTTAACTATGGCTACACCTTC	CSVEVNYGYTF
TRBD1	TRBJ1-6	19	TRBV7-9	NA	TGTGCCAGCAGCTCACCCGGGACAGGGGACGAGCCGTATAATTCACCCCTCCACTTT	CASSSPGTGDEPYNSPLHF
NA	TRBJ1-1	15	TRBV7-9	NA	TGTGCCAGCAGCCCGGGGTGGCAGAGTAACACTGAAGCTTTCTTT	CASSPGWQSNTEAFF
NA	TRBJ1-1	13	TRBV7-9	NA	TGTGCCAGCAGCTCCCAAGGGGGATTATGGGCTTTCTTT	CASSSQGGLWAFF
TRBD2	TRBJ2-3	19	TRBV7-9	many	TGTGCCAGCAGCTTAGTCCCCAGCGGGGGGGCCTTCCCGGTAGATACGCAGTATTTT	CASSLVPSGGAFPVDTQYF
NA	TRBJ1-1	14	TRBV4-3	few	TGCGCCAGCAGCGCACAGATCATGAACACTGAAGCTTTCTTT	CASSAQIMNTEAFF
NA	TRBJ2-3	16	TRBV4-1	many	TGCGCCAGCACCTTTAAGGGGCAGGGGCGGACAGATACGCAGTATTTT	CASTFKGQGRTDTQYF
NA	TRBJ2-3	13	TRBV7-9	NA	TGTGCCAGCAGCCAAGAAGGGAGGGATACGCAGTATTTT	CASSQEGRDTQYF
NA	TRBJ2-3	14	TRBV11-2	NA	TGTGCCAGCAGCTTAGATAGGACTACGGCCATTAGGTATTTT	CASSLDRTTAIRYF
TRBD2	TRBJ2-3	14	TRBV20-1	many	TGCAGTGCCCGTATACGGGGGGGCGCAGATACGCAGTATTTT	CSARIRGGADTQYF
NA	TRBJ1-5	15	TRBV28	NA	TGTGCCAGCAGGTCGACGGATTATAGCAATCAGCCCCAGCATTTT	CASRSTDYSNQPQHF